Listed here is a single T cell receptor (beta chain). Under the authors' procedure: It was from reference gene primer amplification that nucleated cell counts were estimated. TCRdb keeps only in-frame clones here, not all; method: immunoSEQ multiplex PCR. V, J and clone size are those of that table, while D and trimming were read from the DNA. Of 400,000 to 550,000 clones in the sample, 85% to 90% were seen once. Germline CDR1 SEHNR, CDR2 FQNEAQ (reference sequence). The CDR3 length is 14 residues. V lost 5 bases and J lost 1; bases outside the gene matches: 3. This specimen comes from a study of blood T cell repertoires in COVID-19. The overall study: Both acute and convalescent COVID-19 samples were obtained from the United States, Italy and Spain. PBMCs, B-cell-depleted T cells, or T cells were the source of the cDNA or gDNA that made up the material.

The chain is built from TRBV7-9 and TRBJ2-5, with 8 bases that match TRBD1. The TCR was taken from a woman aged 25 to 39 with acute or convalescent COVID-19. Sequencing used peripheral blood. The CDR3 reads CASSQDRVQETQYF. DNA of the CDR3: TGTGCCAGCAGCCAGGACAGGGTCCAAGAGACCCAGTACTTC.